Listed below are T cell receptor beta chains from one sample, sequenced in a study of OX40 agonist ivuxolimab in advanced cancers. TCRdb's copy holds only in-frame clones and misses some; the assay was immunoSEQ multiplex PCR. The profile shows tens of thousands of clones, about 81% of them singletons. Sequencing used CD4+ or CD8+ T cells sorted from blood, obtained in a trial of the OX40 agonist ivuxolimab. The receptors here all came from an adult with an advanced solid tumor such as melanoma, head and neck, liver or kidney cancer. Both conserved end residues are part of each CDR3. The D gene is left open where the match is weak. Clone sizes are given selectively: once, few, many, or a class where the clone is expanded.

size: NA; V: TRBV5-6; D: TRBD1; J: TRBJ2-1; CDR3: CASSLPPGQGPKYEQFF; DNA: TGTGCCAGCAGCTTACCACCGGGACAGGGCCCTAAGTATGAGCAGTTCTTC
size: NA; V: TRBV28; D: TRBD2; J: TRBJ2-3; CDR3: CASSRTSGRTDTQYF; DNA: TGTGCCAGCAGTCGGACTAGCGGTCGGACAGATACGCAGTATTTT
size: NA; V: TRBV10-3; D: TRBD1; J: TRBJ2-7; CDR3: CAISPGRGQGIHEQYF; DNA: TGTGCCATCAGTCCGGGAAGGGGACAGGGTATCCACGAGCAGTACTTC
size: NA; V: TRBV4-1; D: NA; J: TRBJ2-5; CDR3: CASSQGDREETQYF; DNA: TGCGCCAGCAGCCAAGGGGACCGTGAAGAGACCCAGTACTTC
size: NA; V: TRBV11-3; D: TRBD1; J: TRBJ2-7; CDR3: CASSPGGTGAIYEQYF; DNA: TGTGCCAGCAGCCCAGGGGGGACAGGGGCGATATACGAGCAGTACTTC
size: NA; V: TRBV30; D: TRBD2; J: TRBJ2-3; CDR3: CAWKEGGPGTDTQYF; DNA: TGTGCCTGGAAGGAGGGAGGGCCGGGCACAGATACGCAGTATTTT
size: few; V: TRBV23-1; D: NA; J: TRBJ2-6; CDR3: CASSQFGRRNSGANVLTF; DNA: TGCGCCAGCAGTCAGTTTGGCAGGCGAAACTCTGGGGCCAACGTCCTGACTTTC
size: NA; V: TRBV5-6; D: NA; J: TRBJ1-2; CDR3: CASRRVGGYTF; DNA: TGTGCCAGCAGGAGGGTCGGAGGCTACACCTTC
size: NA; V: TRBV6-6; D: NA; J: TRBJ1-6; CDR3: CASSRDGYNSPLHF; DNA: TGTGCCAGCAGTCGGGACGGATATAATTCACCCCTCCACTTT
size: once; V: TRBV7-4; D: TRBD2; J: TRBJ2-7; CDR3: CASSGGLAGSYEQYF; DNA: TGTGCCAGCAGCGGGGGACTAGCGGGGTCCTACGAGCAGTACTTC
size: NA; V: TRBV7-2; D: TRBD2; J: TRBJ2-2; CDR3: CASSPGRTSQSGELFF; DNA: TGTGCCAGCAGTCCCGGGAGGACTAGCCAATCCGGGGAGCTGTTTTTT
size: NA; V: TRBV4-1; D: NA; J: TRBJ2-1; CDR3: CASSQDLRTSSYNEQFF; DNA: TGCGCCAGCAGCCAAGATCTGAGGACCAGCTCCTACAATGAGCAGTTCTTC
size: once; V: TRBV29-1; D: TRBD1; J: TRBJ1-2; CDR3: CSVRDRGSPGYTF; DNA: TGCAGCGTGAGGGACAGGGGGTCCCCTGGCTACACCTTC
size: few; V: TRBV6-6; D: NA; J: TRBJ2-2; CDR3: CASSLAPGGQLFF; DNA: TGTGCCAGCAGCCTAGCGCCAGGGGGGCAGCTGTTTTTT
size: NA; V: TRBV6-5; D: NA; J: TRBJ2-7; CDR3: CASSYSQDSYEQYF; DNA: TGTGCCAGCAGTTACTCCCAGGACTCCTACGAGCAGTACTTC
size: few; V: TRBV21-1; D: NA; J: TRBJ2-3; CDR3: CASTQAGGRQSSTDTQYF; DNA: TGTGCCAGCACCCAAGCCGGAGGACGACAGAGTAGCACAGATACGCAGTATTTT